The clone carrying this TCR beta chain turned up a few times. What it binds is not known. Investigators reverse transcribed all isolated RNA, so they sequenced expressed TCRB transcripts. The average output of naive, central memory and regulatory T cell samples was about 3.3 million reads. The assay was immunoSEQ multiplex PCR, and TCRdb's table has in-frame clones only and misses some. The sample shows over 650,000 clones, roughly 13% of them seen only once. Sort purity for all populations was recorded as exceeding 98%. The sample belongs to a study of beta chain features in type 1 diabetes. Study background: Patients were similar to healthy donors in age and gender (as well as in cell yields).

General study findings and limits: VDJ junctions in type 1 diabetes patients carried more deletions and fewer insertions. There was a moderate but significant shortening of TCRB CDR3s in all four CD4+ subsets of Type 1 diabetes patients.

Trimming left V 5 bases short and J 5 bases short, with 17 bases between. Germline CDR1 MNHEY, CDR2 SMNVEV (reference sequence). The CDR3 is 15 amino acids. Sequencing was done on a sample of naive CD4+ T cells from blood. The chain employs TRBV27 and TRBJ2-3; D is possibly TRBD2 (6 bases). This TCR came from a man between 18 and 29 years old with type 1 diabetes. The CDR3 reads CASSTQSLARDTQYF. CDR3 DNA: TGTGCCAGCAGTACACAGTCCCTAGCGCGAGATACGCAGTATTTT.